These 9 T cell receptor beta chains were all obtained from the same sample, sequenced in a study of T cell responses to AZD1222 COVID-19 vaccine. Only in-frame clones appear in the TCRdb table, and some are missing; sequencing was by immunoSEQ multiplex PCR. This table holds roughly 150,000 clones, roughly nine tenths found once. This specimen was peripheral blood, taken 28 days after the second AZD1222 dose. All receptors come from an adult who received the AZD1222 COVID-19 vaccine.

The table lists this clone with a count of one. This sequence joins TRBV3-1 (or the pseudogene TRBV3-2) and TRBJ2-1, with 9 bases that match TRBD2. The CDR3 length is 14 residues. Per germline, CDR1 LGHDT and CDR2 YNNKEL (reference sequence). The ends lost 4 bases at V and 15 bases at J; junction bases unmatched: 13. The CDR3 reads CASSPQRWGTSLFF. CDR3 bases: TGTGCCAGCAGCCCCCAACGGTGGGGGACTAGCTTGTTCTTC.

V gene TRBV5-1 combines with J gene TRBJ2-6, with D maybe TRBD1 (5 bases). V lost 1 base and J lost 0, with 20 bases in between. This CDR3 is built from 20 residues. Per germline, CDR1 SGHRS and CDR2 YFSETQ. The CDR3 DNA reads TGCGCCAGCAGCTTGCTCATGGTTGGGGCAGGGTCCTCTGGGGCCAACGTCCTGACTTTC. This translates into CASSLLMVGAGSSGANVLTF.

The rearrangement links TRBV12-3 or TRBV12-4 to TRBJ1-2, with TRBD1 matching 8 bases. V lost 6 bases, J lost 0 bases, and 0 bases stayed unmatched. This CDR3 is 13 amino acids long. The CDR3 sequence: CASRGQANYGYTF. CDR3 DNA: TGTGCCAGCAGGGGACAGGCTAACTATGGCTACACCTTC.

The rearrangement links TRBV5-4 to TRBJ2-6; 7 nucleotides line up with TRBD1. The CDR3 has 17 amino acids. Germline trimming cut 4 bases from V and 4 bases from J; bases unmatched to any gene: 11. The germline V gene encodes CDR1 SGHNT and CDR2 YYREEE (reference sequence). The CDR3, as DNA: TGTGCCAGCAGCCCGGGGACAGCCAACTCAGGGGCCAACGTCCTGACTTTC. This gives the protein CASSPGTANSGANVLTF.

The chain couples TRBV2 to TRBJ2-7; 9 nucleotides line up with TRBD1. Germline V gives CDR1 SNHLY, CDR2 FYNNEI. The CDR3 is 15 amino acids. With V trimmed by 6 bases and J by 3 bases, 9 bases remained unmatched. The CDR3 DNA reads TGTGCCAGCAGACCCCGGGACAGGGTCGGCTACGAGCAGTACTTC. Encoded protein: CASRPRDRVGYEQYF.

The chain uses TRBV5-1 and TRBJ1-1; D remains ambiguous. The germline V gene has CDR1 SGHRS and CDR2 YFSETQ. The germline V and J ends were trimmed by 0 bases and 1 base, with 7 bases remaining between them. This CDR3 comprises 14 residues. The CDR3 nucleotides are TGCGCCAGCAGCTTGGTCCCTGAGAACACTGAAGCTTTCTTT. This translates into CASSLVPENTEAFF.

The chain combines TRBV10-2 with TRBJ2-2; D possibly corresponds to TRBD1 (5 bases). Germline V gene data show CDR1 as WSHSY and CDR2 as SAAADI. The CDR3 runs to 15 residues. The V end lost 7 bases, the J end lost 1 base, and 13 bases lay between the germline ends. CDR3 region: CASNQGGRNTGELFF. CDR3 DNA sequence: TGCGCCAGCAACCAGGGTGGCAGGAACACCGGGGAGCTGTTTTTT.

This clone was detected once. This chain connects TRBV5-4 to TRBJ2-3, with 10 positions matching TRBD2. This CDR3 is built from 14 residues. Germline CDR1 is SGHNT and CDR2 is YYREEE (reference sequence). J gave up 8 bases and V 0 bases, and 3 bases lay outside the gene matches. The chain's CDR3 is CASSLGQRGGTQYF. CDR3 DNA: TGTGCCAGCAGCTTGGGCCAGCGGGGGGGTACGCAGTATTTT.

The chain is built from TRBV10-1 and TRBJ2-3; TRBD1 might be the D (6 bases). The CDR3 spans 15 residues. With 10 bases removed from V and 3 bases from J, the gap between germline ends came to 20 bases. CDR1 is WNHNN, CDR2 SYGVQD, per germline (reference sequence). The CDR3 DNA reads TGCGCCACCATTCATGGACAGATTGGGACAGATACGCAGTATTTT. Its translation is CATIHGQIGTDTQYF.